A selection of T cell receptor beta chains follows, all from one sample in a study of cytomegalovirus exposure and HLA in healthy donors. Produced via immunoSEQ multiplex PCR; TCRdb's table is partial and in-frame only. The sample records fewer than 200,000 clones, 87% being singletons. The source material was PBMCs. The origin of the receptors is a woman in her thirties in good health and CMV-seronegative. Each CDR3 is given with its conserved first and last residue. Clone size is shown for a subset of rows, as once, few, many or a class of expanded clone.

>TRBJ2-5|15|-|TRBV28
CASSLWTGGQETQYF
>TRBJ2-3|15|-|TRBV5-1
CASSSGTGVTDTQYF
>TRBJ1-1|14|-|TRBV5-1
CASTLGTVNTEAFF
>TRBJ2-6|16|-|TRBV30
CAWSGTAFSGANVLTF
>TRBJ1-2|15|-|TRBV7-2
CASSLGPQGGYGYTF
>-|15|-|TRBV28
CAASRTGTGGYEQYF
>TRBJ2-7|16|-|TRBV7-8
CASSPHRLAGVHEQYF
>TRBJ2-1|16|-|TRBV2
CASSDSALGLNNEQFF
>TRBJ1-3|18|-|TRBV5-1
CASSLRSATVFSGNTIYF
>TRBJ2-6|20|-|TRBV4-1
CASSQERTGTGGSGANVLTF
>TRBJ1-5|14|-|TRBV6-1
CASSDSGGNQPQHF
>TRBJ1-1|14|-|TRBV18
CASSRQGPNTEAFF
>TRBJ1-2|13|-|TRBV5-5
CASSRDRDYGYTF
>TRBJ2-4|19|-|TRBV28
CASSNARLAGAGRKNIQYF
>TRBJ2-7|15|-|TRBV19
CASSINRAGLYEQYF
>TRBJ1-2|14|many|TRBV6-1
CASSEAQGDYGYTF
>TRBJ2-3|15|-|TRBV28
CASSGRQGLTDTQYF
>TRBJ2-7|15|-|TRBV7-8
CASSLGRTVVYEQYF
>TRBJ2-7|14|-|TRBV14
CASATIRGPYEQYF
>TRBJ1-6|14|-|TRBV7-2
CASGGSSNNSPLHF
>TRBJ1-1|13|once|TRBV25-1
CASNGKGQGEAFF
>TRBJ1-5|16|once|TRBV2
CASREGTGKTNQPQHF
>TRBJ2-1|15|-|TRBV5-1
CASSSLATGQNEQFF
>TRBJ2-3|17|-|TRBV9
CASSVVTGGLAGDTQYF
>TRBJ1-2|15|few|TRBV5-6
CASSSADKSNYGYTF
>TRBJ1-2|14|-|TRBV2
CASSALQGDYGYTF
>TRBJ2-1|15|-|TRBV6-5
CASSGWEGGSNEQFF
>TRBJ2-2|17|few|TRBV4-1
CASSQGPGTLPTGELFF
>TRBJ1-6|16|once|TRBV4-1
CASSQDPSSYNSPLHF
>TRBJ2-7|15|few|TRBV5-4
CASSPVKAGAPEQYF
>TRBJ1-1|14|-|TRBV19
CASFTGTADTEAFF
>TRBJ2-5|14|-|TRBV19
CASSSWTGQETQYF
>TRBJ1-4|14|-|TRBV29-1
CSVRTGGRGEKLFF
>TRBJ1-5|15|-|TRBV4-3
CASSQDFSGLQPQHF
>TRBJ1-2|14|-|TRBV2
CASSDGVRGYGYTF
>TRBJ2-3|14|-|TRBV5-1
CASSRGSVKDTQYF
>TRBJ1-1|15|few|TRBV4-1
CASSQEVERNTEAFF
>TRBJ1-1|17|-|TRBV5-4
CASSKLTGTGVDTEAFF
>TRBJ2-1|16|-|TRBV11-1
CASSRVGTGKFNEQFF
>TRBJ2-1|15|-|TRBV18
CASSPIGQGADEQFF
>TRBJ1-5|16|once|TRBV25-1
CASSESLGGRDTTQHF
>TRBJ2-2|17|-|TRBV7-2
CAIRAPSAGLNTGELFF
>TRBJ1-5|14|-|TRBV6-6
CASSPRGLDQPQHF
>TRBJ2-1|14|-|TRBV7-8
CASSLLESSNEQFF
>TRBJ1-2|12|once|TRBV7-9
CASSFRDRGYTF
>TRBJ1-2|15|-|TRBV7-9
CASSLGAGKNYGYTF
>TRBJ2-1|14|-|TRBV7-2
CASSVGTGDNEQFF
>TRBJ2-5|17|-|TRBV5-6
CASSTKQGVGGKETQYF
>TRBJ2-7|16|-|TRBV10-1
CASSDLREGGSYEQYF
>TRBJ2-1|17|-|TRBV9
CASSVVGQGATYNEQFF
>TRBJ1-4|15|-|TRBV5-6
CASSPGGGLSEKLFF
>TRBJ2-7|15|-|TRBV10-1
CASSAAGTADYEQYF
>TRBJ2-7|21|-|TRBV29-1
CSVEDDMPRGLQGRAGYEQYF
>-|14|-|TRBV27
CASRPSGVIPEQYF
>TRBJ2-3|15|-|TRBV6-5
CASSYGAGNTDTQYF
>TRBJ2-5|13|-|TRBV27
CAVEDYLTETQYF
>TRBJ2-4|15|-|TRBV15
CATSRDPGWADIQYF